This TCR beta chain was observed in a study of beta chain features in type 1 diabetes. General study points: Across all four CD4+ subsets, people with type 1 diabetes showed modestly shorter TCRB CDR3s.

TCRB transcripts that were expressed got sequenced, as all of the isolated RNA had been reverse transcribed. Sequenced by immunoSEQ multiplex PCR; TCRdb stores in-frame clones only, minus some. The table shows some 190,000 clones, with 6.5% to 8.5% occurring only once. The CDR3 extends over 14 amino acids. Germline V lookup: CDR1 SGDLS, CDR2 YYNGEE. V was clipped by 0 bases and J by 4 bases, with 7 bases between them. For this clone: Its antigen is not known.

This receptor was obtained from a man in his late teens or twenties with type 1 diabetes. Sequenced material: central memory CD4+ T cells from blood. V gene TRBV9 combines with J gene TRBJ2-2; D call uncertain. CDR3 bases: TGTGCCAGCAGCGTAGCCGCTAGCACCGGGGAGCTGTTTTTT. Its protein product is CASSVAASTGELFF.